This T cell receptor beta chain was recovered during a study of blood T cell repertoires in COVID-19. Sequencing was performed with immunoSEQ multiplex PCR; in TCRdb, only in-frame clones are kept and a portion is missing. The sample holds 150,000 to 200,000 clones, 81% seen once. This CDR3 is 16 amino acids long. Per the germline V gene, CDR1 is WSHSY and CDR2 is SAAADI. V was shortened by 3 bases and J by 6 bases, with 18 bases between the two germline ends. Sample: peripheral blood. The J gene is TRBJ1-5, the V gene TRBV10-2, with a tentative D call TRBD1 (6 bases). The clonotype was recovered from a woman between 40 and 50 years old with COVID-19, enrolled during active disease. The CDR3: CASSEGGAGETQPQHF. Here the CDR3 DNA reads TGCGCCAGCAGTGAAGGGGGGGCAGGGGAGACTCAGCCCCAGCATTTT.